Listed here are 26 T cell receptor beta chains from one sample, sequenced in a study of shared clonotypes between healthy human individuals (dated by TCRdb to 2020 to 2021). Library prep was done by the immunoSEQ multiplex PCR assay. Imported from immuneACCESS, the table was reduced by TCRdb to in-frame sequences with V and J called. These copies leave out some clones; in studies compared against another copy, an unresolved V gene accounts for under half, and the cause of the remainder is not known. The sample table records millions of clones; over 85% of these occur just once. The ten largest clones take up 0.39% of the sample. Sequencing was done on a sample of naive CD4+ T cells from PBMCs. What the cell subset or site label conveys for this sample: CD45RA+ positively selected. All receptors derive from a man between 18 and 35 years old in good health. Some clones in this sample may be carry-over from other donors' samples.

This chain connects TRBV7-2 to TRBJ2-5, with D perhaps matching TRBD1 (5 bases). The germline CDR1 and CDR2 sequences are SGHTA and FQGNSA. The CDR3 runs 11 residues. The V end lost 5 bases, the J end lost 7 bases, and 8 bases lay between the germline ends. The CDR3 sequence: CASSITGTQYF. The CDR3 DNA reads as TGTGCCAGCAGCATAACAGGGACCCAGTACTTC.

This chain connects TRBV5-6 to TRBJ2-7; D uncertain. The V and J ends lost 3 bases and 6 bases respectively, with 10 bases between them. The CDR3 extends over 12 amino acids. Germline lookup yields CDR1 SGHDT and CDR2 YYEEEE. The DNA for the CDR3 is TGTGCCAGCAGCTCCCCCGGTACCGAGCAGTACTTC. Amino acids: CASSSPGTEQYF.

This clone was recorded once. This chain connects TRBV7-9 to TRBJ2-5, with 8 bases fitting TRBD2. Germline values: CDR1 SEHNR, CDR2 FQNEAQ (reference sequence). CDR3 length equals 15 residues. J lost 6 bases, V lost 5 bases, and 11 bases had no gene match. Here the CDR3 reads CASSPPGRAIKTQYF. The CDR3 region has the DNA TGTGCCAGCAGCCCCCCCGGGAGGGCCATAAAGACCCAGTACTTC.

The V and J genes are TRBV25-1 and TRBJ1-4, with 10 bases aligning to TRBD1. This CDR3 is 16 amino acids long. CDR1 is MGHDK, CDR2 SYGVNS, per germline. J gave up 5 bases and V 0 bases, and 3 bases lay outside the gene matches. The CDR3 spells CASSEYGQGGNEKLFF. The CDR3 bases are TGTGCCAGCAGTGAATACGGACAGGGGGGAAATGAAAAACTGTTTTTT.

In DNA form, the CDR3 reads TGTGCCAGTAGTCCATCGACTGGGCCGGAGGAGCAGTACTTC. Encoded protein: CASSPSTGPEEQYF. The chain joins TRBV19 to TRBJ2-7; no reliable D call. The CDR3 is 14 residues long. The germline V and J ends were trimmed by 5 bases and 7 bases, with 18 bases remaining between them. Per the germline V gene, CDR1 is LNHDA and CDR2 is SQIVND (reference sequence).

This clone occurred once. This chain uses TRBV28 with TRBJ2-3; a possible D gene is TRBD1 (6 bases). CDR1 and CDR2 (germline): MDHEN, SYDVKM. The CDR3 runs to 16 residues. With 4 bases removed from V and 10 bases from J, the gap between germline ends came to 24 bases. The CDR3 coding sequence is TGTGCCAGCAGTTCCTCCTCATTAGCAGGGGTCTTGCCGCAGTATTTT. Protein product: CASSSSSLAGVLPQYF.

This clone has a single count. Other DNA sequences in the sample encode the same CDR3. The chain couples TRBV28 to TRBJ2-2; tentatively, D is TRBD2 (6 bases). This CDR3 is built from 15 residues. Germline lookup yields CDR1 MDHEN and CDR2 SYDVKM. The V end lost 1 base, the J end lost 5 bases, and 11 bases lay between the germline ends. CDR3 DNA: TGTGCCAGCAGTTTATCCGGGAGAGGGACCGGGGAGCTGTTTTTT. It yields the protein CASSLSGRGTGELFF. Combining the CDR3 with reference TRBV28 and TRBJ2-2 gives the whole variable domain DVKVTQSSRYLVKRTGEKVFLECVQDMDHENMFWYRQDPGLGLRLIYFSYDVKMKEKGDIPEGYSVSREKKERFSLILESASTNQTSMYLCASSLSGRGTGELFFGEGSRLTVL.

The gene calls are TRBV6-5 and TRBJ1-4; 7 nucleotides align to TRBD1. V dropped 8 bases and J dropped 7; count of bases not matched to a gene: 7. CDR1 and CDR2 from the germline V gene are MNHEY and SVGAGI. The CDR3 spans 13 residues. The CDR3 DNA sequence: TGTGCCAGCCGCGACAGGGATGGTGAAAAACTGTTTTTT. It specifies CASRDRDGEKLFF.

This clone was picked up one time. CDR3 DNA: TGTGCCAGCAGCGTCCTAAAGGACCGACTAGCGGGAGGGCTTGATACGCAGTATTTT. The encoded protein is CASSVLKDRLAGGLDTQYF. The V call is TRBV9, the J call TRBJ2-3; 14 bases fit TRBD2. The CDR3 covers 19 residues. The V and J ends lost 2 bases and 6 bases, in that order; junction bases with no gene match: 14. Looked up from germline, CDR1 is SGDLS and CDR2 is YYNGEE.

V gene TRBV7-9 combines with J gene TRBJ2-1; 8 nucleotides line up with TRBD1. CDR3 size: 13 residues. Germline V gene data show CDR1 as SEHNR and CDR2 as FQNEAQ (reference sequence). The J segment lost 7 bases and the V segment lost 4 bases, leaving 3 bases of the junction unmatched. This CDR3 is CASSWGQVNEQFF. In nucleotides, the CDR3 is TGTGCCAGCAGCTGGGGACAGGTGAATGAGCAGTTCTTC.

This clone was observed a handful of times. The CDR3, as DNA: TGTGCCAGCAGACACCAGATGAACACTGAAGCTTTCTTT. As protein: CASRHQMNTEAFF. The rearrangement uses TRBV6-5 and TRBJ1-1; D remains unclear. V lost 6 bases and J lost 0, with 8 bases in between. CDR3 length: 13 residues. CDR1 and CDR2 (germline): MNHEY, SVGAGI.

The rearrangement uses TRBV12-2 and TRBJ2-7; the table assigns TRBD2, which was not confirmed against the DNA. TRBV12-2 is described as a pseudogene. This CDR3 has 17 residues. The DNA for the CDR3 is TGTGCAAGTCGCCTCGGGACTAGCGGGACAAATGACTACGAGCAGTACTTC. Protein product: CASRLGTSGTNDYEQYF.

The rearrangement joins TRBV30 to TRBJ2-7; D is tentatively TRBD1 or TRBD2 (5 bases each). The V gene lost 2 bases and the J gene lost 1 base, with 9 bases spanning the gap. There are 13 residues in the CDR3. CDR1 and CDR2 (germline): GTSNPN, SVGIG (reference sequence). The CDR3 DNA follows: TGTGCCTGGAGTCTGGGGGTATCCTACGAGCAGTACTTC. Encoded protein: CAWSLGVSYEQYF.

This clone has only one observation. Additional DNA sequences in this sample encode the identical CDR3. V and J are TRBV2 and TRBJ2-1; D is unclear. Per germline, CDR1 SNHLY and CDR2 FYNNEI. V dropped 6 bases and J dropped 6 bases, with 6 bases sitting between them. The CDR3 contains 11 residues. For the CDR3, the DNA is TGTGCCAGCAGGGTAGCCAATGAGCAGTTCTTC. Its protein is CASRVANEQFF.

The chain carries TRBV6-6 and TRBJ2-1, with 7 bases matching TRBD1. V was pared by 7 bases and J by 7 bases, with 10 bases of the junction left unmatched. CDR3 size: 14 residues. Germline V gene data show CDR1 as MNHNY and CDR2 as SVGAGI (reference sequence). The chain's CDR3 is CASTPRQGWNEQFF. CDR3 nucleotides: TGTGCCAGCACGCCCCGACAGGGTTGGAATGAGCAGTTCTTC.

The chain employs TRBV5-1 and TRBJ2-7; TRBD2 matches 12 bases. CDR1 is SGHRS, CDR2 YFSETQ, per germline. The V and J ends lost 5 bases and 5 bases, in that order; junction bases with no gene match: 14. CDR3 length equals 17 residues. In DNA form, the CDR3 reads TGCGCCAGCAGTTCCGCCTCTAGCGGGAGGGCCGATGACGAGCAGTACTTC. Translation gives CASSSASSGRADDEQYF. The full variable domain, with the rest looked up from reference TRBV5-1 and TRBJ2-7, is KAGVTQTPRYLIKTRGQQVTLSCSPISGHRSVSWYQQTPGQGLQFLFEYFSETQRNKGNFPGRFSGRQFSNSRSEMNVSTLELGDSALYLCASSSASSGRADDEQYFGPGTRLTVT.

The chain recombines TRBV28 with TRBJ2-7, with unresolved D. The germline gives CDR1 MDHEN, CDR2 SYDVKM. The CDR3 is 10 amino acids. The ends were cut back, 7 bases at V and 3 bases at J, with 4 bases in the middle. The CDR3 loop is CASTFYEQYF. CDR3 coding DNA: TGTGCCAGCACCTTCTACGAGCAGTACTTC. The variable domain in full, completed from reference TRBV28 and TRBJ2-7, reads DVKVTQSSRYLVKRTGEKVFLECVQDMDHENMFWYRQDPGLGLRLIYFSYDVKMKEKGDIPEGYSVSREKKERFSLILESASTNQTSMYLCASTFYEQYFGPGTRLTVT.

The chain has TRBV28 and TRBJ2-5; 12 bases align to TRBD1. The germline V gene encodes CDR1 MDHEN and CDR2 SYDVKM. The CDR3 has 16 amino acids. J was trimmed by 5 bases and V by 5 bases; bases with no gene match: 9. This CDR3 reads CASSPHGTGGFETQYF. The CDR3 DNA is TGTGCCAGCAGTCCTCATGGGACAGGGGGCTTTGAGACCCAGTACTTC. Based on the CDR3 plus reference TRBV28 and TRBJ2-5, the full variable domain is DVKVTQSSRYLVKRTGEKVFLECVQDMDHENMFWYRQDPGLGLRLIYFSYDVKMKEKGDIPEGYSVSREKKERFSLILESASTNQTSMYLCASSPHGTGGFETQYFGPGTRLLVL.

This rearrangement joins TRBV29-1 to TRBJ1-2, with D tentatively TRBD1 (6 bases). The CDR3 has 12 residues. Germline V gene lookup returns CDR1 SQVTM and CDR2 ANQGSEA. The V end lost 7 bases, the J end lost 0 bases, and 9 bases lay between the germline ends. This CDR3 is CSARQANYGYTF. The CDR3 nucleotides read TGCAGCGCCAGACAGGCTAACTATGGCTACACCTTC.

The genes are TRBV5-3 and TRBJ2-7; weak D call: TRBD1 (6 bases). TRBV5-3 is an ORF for which the function is uncertain. The CDR3 has 16 residues. V was shortened by 0 bases and J by 2 bases, with 15 bases between the two germline ends. CDR3 nucleotides: TGTGCCAGAAGCTTGGCGGGACACGCGGTCACCTACGAGCAGTACTTC. This codes for CARSLAGHAVTYEQYF.

As regards this clone: The sample has other DNA sequences that encode this CDR3 too. This chain uses TRBV20-1 with TRBJ1-2; no definite D call. The V end lost 5 bases, the J end lost 5 bases, and 6 bases lay between the germline ends. This CDR3 comprises 10 residues. Germline values: CDR1 DFQATT, CDR2 SNEGSKA (reference sequence). The CDR3: CSARVYGYTF. CDR3 sequence (DNA): TGCAGTGCTCGGGTTTATGGCTACACCTTC.

The rearrangement links TRBV5-1 to TRBJ2-7, with D hard to call. CDR3 length equals 15 residues. The germline V gene encodes CDR1 SGHRS and CDR2 YFSETQ. V was clipped by 0 bases and J by 0 bases, with 10 bases between them. CDR3 sequence: CASSLAGGTSYEQYF. In nucleotides, the CDR3 is TGCGCCAGCAGCTTGGCGGGCGGCACCTCCTACGAGCAGTACTTC. Together with reference TRBV5-1 and TRBJ2-7, the CDR3 gives the full variable domain: KAGVTQTPRYLIKTRGQQVTLSCSPISGHRSVSWYQQTPGQGLQFLFEYFSETQRNKGNFPGRFSGRQFSNSRSEMNVSTLELGDSALYLCASSLAGGTSYEQYFGPGTRLTVT.

This clone showed up just once. This chain joins TRBV27 and TRBJ2-3; TRBD2 matches 7 bases. Unmatched junction bases numbered 13, after V lost 6 bases and J lost 4 bases. The CDR3 is 16 amino acids. Per the germline V gene, CDR1 is MNHEY and CDR2 is SMNVEV (reference sequence). Here the CDR3 DNA reads TGTGCCAGCAGCTCGTTCGGGACTAACTTCCCAGATACGCAGTATTTT. It yields the protein CASSSFGTNFPDTQYF.

A remark on this clone: Additional DNA sequences in this sample encode the identical CDR3. The CDR3 here is CASRGGAEAFF. Here the CDR3 DNA reads TGTGCCAGCAGAGGAGGGGCTGAAGCTTTCTTT. This sequence joins TRBV28 and TRBJ1-1; the D gene is possibly TRBD1 (5 bases). The CDR3 length is 11 residues. With 6 bases removed from V and 6 bases from J, the gap between germline ends came to 8 bases. The germline V gene encodes CDR1 MDHEN and CDR2 SYDVKM.

In this sample, this clone turned up once. The chain employs TRBV9 and TRBJ2-3, with D possibly being TRBD2 (6 bases). This CDR3 is built from 19 residues. Trimming stripped 0 bases from V and 0 bases from J, with 20 bases between. Germline CDR1 is SGDLS and CDR2 is YYNGEE. The CDR3 coding sequence is TGTGCCAGCAGCGTAGATATTAGCGGAACGTCCCTTAGCACAGATACGCAGTATTTT. It is translated as CASSVDISGTSLSTDTQYF.

The V and J genes are TRBV7-3 and TRBJ2-7; 9 bases line up with TRBD1. Germline V lookup: CDR1 SGHTA, CDR2 FQGTGA. V lost 5 bases, J lost 9 bases, and 8 bases stayed unmatched. The CDR3 consists of 13 residues. The CDR3 region has the DNA TGTGCCAGCAGCCGCCCTTTACAGGGGGCGCAGTACTTC. It codes for CASSRPLQGAQYF.